The 25 T cell receptor beta chains presented below share a single source sample, sequenced in a study of identifying expanded T cells in peripheral blood. Using immunoSEQ multiplex PCR, the repertoire was profiled, and TCRdb retains in-frame clones only, with some absent. The sample holds about 85,000 clones, approximately 90% seen once. Source material: blood. The receptor set was obtained from a person aged 18 to 70 in good health.

The chain couples TRBV15 to TRBJ2-1; maybe TRBD1 (6 bases). Between the trimmed V and J ends, which lost 0 bases and 7 bases, there was a span of 13 bases. In germline, CDR1 is LNHNV, CDR2 YYDKDF (reference sequence). CDR3 length equals 15 residues. CDR3 protein: CATSREPRDTNEQFF. As DNA, the CDR3 is TGTGCCACCAGCAGAGAGCCCCGGGACACTAATGAGCAGTTCTTC.

This chain connects TRBV4-1 to TRBJ1-2; D is ambiguous. The CDR3 spans 16 residues. The germline V and J ends were trimmed by 4 bases and 3 bases, with 18 bases remaining between them. The germline CDR1 and CDR2 sequences are MGHRA and YSYEKL. DNA for the CDR3: TGCGCCAGCAGCCCACCCCCGGGCATGACCCACTATGGCTACACCTTC. Translation gives CASSPPPGMTHYGYTF.

The CDR3 DNA reads TGTGCCATCAGTGGGAATAACGATGTTACGCAGTATTTT. This translates into CAISGNNDVTQYF. The gene calls are TRBV10-3 and TRBJ2-3; D is undetermined. This CDR3 comprises 13 residues. Germline V lookup: CDR1 ENHRY, CDR2 SYGVKD. V lost 4 bases and J 8 bases, leaving 13 bases between the germline ends.

This chain uses TRBV11-2 with TRBJ2-7; D remains ambiguous. The V end was cut by 1 base, the J end by 0 bases, with 7 bases between. The CDR3 runs to 14 residues. Germline V gene data show CDR1 as SGHAT and CDR2 as FQNNGV. The CDR3 nucleotides are TGTGCCAGCAGCTTAGTTCCAGGCTCCTACGAGCAGTACTTC. This gives the protein CASSLVPGSYEQYF.

This chain joins TRBV6-5 and TRBJ1-1; D unresolved. The germline V gene has CDR1 MNHEY and CDR2 SVGAGI. The CDR3 extends over 13 amino acids. V dropped 7 bases and J dropped 1 base, with 10 bases sitting between them. As DNA, the CDR3 is TGTGCCAGCAATGTCGCCAAGAACACTGAAGCTTTCTTT. Translating it yields CASNVAKNTEAFF.

The chain employs TRBV6-1 and TRBJ2-7; TRBD2 matches 8 bases. Trimming took 1 base from V and 7 from J; bases not matched to a gene: 6. Germline loops: CDR1 MNHNS, CDR2 SASEGT. The CDR3 consists of 14 residues. The CDR3 DNA follows: TGTGCCAGCAGTGAAGGCGCGGGGGGCGGGGAGCAGTACTTC. Its protein product is CASSEGAGGGEQYF.

This rearrangement joins TRBV18 to TRBJ2-5; no clear D gene. Germline CDR1 and CDR2: KGHSH and LQKENI. The length of the CDR3 is 13 residues. The V end was cut by 1 base, the J end by 1 base, with 4 bases between. CDR3 in DNA: TGTGCCAGCTCACCACGGCTCCAAGAGACCCAGTACTTC. It translates to CASSPRLQETQYF.

This sequence joins TRBV11-2 and TRBJ2-7, with a tentative D call TRBD1 (6 bases). The V end lost 5 bases, the J end lost 3 bases, and 11 bases lay between the germline ends. The CDR3 runs 13 residues. Germline V gene lookup returns CDR1 SGHAT and CDR2 FQNNGV. The CDR3 spells CASSNTRGYEQYF. DNA for the CDR3: TGTGCCAGCAGCAATACCAGGGGCTACGAGCAGTACTTC.

V and J are TRBV19 and TRBJ2-7; either TRBD1 or TRBD2 may supply D (5 bases each). Trimming removed 4 bases from V and 2 bases from J, with 15 bases in between. The length of the CDR3 is 15 residues. Germline V gives CDR1 LNHDA, CDR2 SQIVND (reference sequence). In DNA, the CDR3 is TGTGCCAGTAGTAAAAAACGGGACGGGGCCTACGAGCAGTACTTC. Translated, it gives CASSKKRDGAYEQYF.

V gene TRBV28 combines with J gene TRBJ1-2; 12 bases line up with TRBD1. V was pared by 2 bases and J by 8 bases, with 6 bases of the junction left unmatched. The CDR3 is 15 amino acids. Germline lookup yields CDR1 MDHEN and CDR2 SYDVKM. CDR3 residues: CASSLTGTGGTGYTF. DNA of the CDR3: TGTGCCAGCAGTTTAACCGGGACAGGGGGCACGGGCTACACCTTC.

This chain uses TRBV9 with TRBJ2-6; 8 bases match TRBD1. The V gene's germline CDR1 is SGDLS and CDR2 YYNGEE. The J segment lost 0 bases and the V segment lost 3 bases, leaving 5 bases of the junction unmatched. The CDR3 consists of 17 residues. The CDR3 bases are TGTGCCAGCAGCGAGGACAGGGCCCACTCTGGGGCCAACGTCCTGACTTTC. Protein sequence: CASSEDRAHSGANVLTF.

In its sample, this clone was seen once. This chain connects TRBV13 to TRBJ2-1; no clear D. V gave up 1 base and J gave up 7 bases, with 8 bases separating them. The CDR3 contains 13 residues. Germline values: CDR1 PRHDT, CDR2 FYEKMQ (reference sequence). In DNA form, the CDR3 reads TGTGCCAGCAGCTTAGTGGACGGAAATGAGCAGTTCTTC. As protein: CASSLVDGNEQFF. The whole variable domain, filled in from reference TRBV13 and TRBJ2-1, reads AAGVIQSPRHLIKEKRETATLKCYPIPRHDTVYWYQQGPGQDPQFLISFYEKMQSDKGSIPDRFSAQQFSDYHSELNMSSLELGDSALYFCASSLVDGNEQFFGPGTRLTVL.

The chain combines TRBV11-2 with TRBJ1-5, with TRBD1 matching 9 bases. From germline, CDR1 is SGHAT and CDR2 FQNNGV. V was pared by 3 bases and J by 3 bases, with 3 bases of the junction left unmatched. The CDR3 contains 15 residues. The CDR3 sequence is CASSFGQGLNQPQHF. For the CDR3, the DNA is TGTGCCAGCAGCTTCGGACAGGGGCTCAATCAGCCCCAGCATTTT.

V is TRBV28 and J is TRBJ1-2; D unresolved. Germline V gene sequence: CDR1 MDHEN, CDR2 SYDVKM. The CDR3 extends over 14 amino acids. Deletions cut 8 bases from V and 4 bases from J, with 17 bases between. CDR3 sequence reads: CASRDGSLAYGYTF. CDR3 coding DNA: TGTGCCAGCCGTGATGGGTCCCTTGCCTATGGCTACACCTTC.

The chain links TRBV7-9 to TRBJ2-1, with D perhaps TRBD2 (7 bases). Germline V gene data show CDR1 as SEHNR and CDR2 as FQNEAQ (reference sequence). The CDR3 consists of 14 residues. Trimming shortened V by 8 bases and J by 0 bases, and 11 bases separated the two germline ends. The CDR3 nucleotides read TGTGCCAGCGGGAGGGGGAGCTCCTACAATGAGCAGTTCTTC. Encoded protein: CASGRGSSYNEQFF.

The rearrangement uses TRBV28 and TRBJ2-1; 12 nucleotides match TRBD2. The germline V gene encodes CDR1 MDHEN and CDR2 SYDVKM. This CDR3 has 14 amino acids. V was clipped by 10 bases and J by 12 bases; unmatched bases: 13. The chain's CDR3 is CATLLAGGLKVQFF. Here the CDR3 DNA reads TGTGCCACCTTACTAGCGGGGGGTCTAAAGGTGCAGTTCTTC.

For the CDR3, the DNA is TGTGCCAGCAGCCCCTTCGACAGGGACACTGAAGCTTTCTTT. It encodes CASSPFDRDTEAFF. The chain combines TRBV6-5 with TRBJ1-1; 7 bases map to TRBD1. The V segment lost 6 bases and the J segment 3 bases; nucleotides outside the gene matches: 7. There are 14 residues in the CDR3. Per the germline V gene, CDR1 is MNHEY and CDR2 is SVGAGI.

V and J are TRBV4-1 and TRBJ2-7; D is unclear. The germline V gene encodes CDR1 MGHRA and CDR2 YSYEKL. Between the trimmed V and J ends, which lost 0 bases and 10 bases, there was a span of 10 bases. The CDR3 consists of 12 residues. CDR3 loop: CASSQDQADQYF. The CDR3 DNA reads TGCGCCAGCAGCCAAGACCAGGCGGACCAGTACTTC.

The chain carries TRBV6-5 and TRBJ2-7; no clear D gene. Germline lookup yields CDR1 MNHEY and CDR2 SVGAGI. This CDR3 has 14 residues. V was pared by 5 bases and J by 3 bases, with 14 bases between. The CDR3 bases are TGTGCCAGCAGTAAAGCCAGTTCCTACTACGAGCAGTACTTC. It yields the protein CASSKASSYYEQYF.

The gene calls are TRBV25-1 and TRBJ2-7; maybe TRBD1 (6 bases). The CDR3 sequence is 14 residues long. CDR1 is MGHDK, CDR2 SYGVNS, per germline. Trimming took 4 bases from V and 3 from J, leaving 13 bases between them. The CDR3 reads CASSAGTGLYEQYF. The DNA of the CDR3 is TGTGCCAGCAGTGCGGGCACAGGGCTCTACGAGCAGTACTTC.

The genes are TRBV9 and TRBJ2-7; TRBD1 might be the D (6 bases). This CDR3 comprises 14 residues. Germline values: CDR1 SGDLS, CDR2 YYNGEE. The V gene lost 4 bases and the J gene lost 6 bases, with 17 bases spanning the gap. CDR3 DNA: TGTGCCAGCAGCCCCTCGACCCAGGGGACCGAGCAGTACTTC. Amino acid sequence: CASSPSTQGTEQYF.

The chain uses TRBV5-1 and TRBJ1-2; D call uncertain. V gave up 0 bases and J gave up 2 bases, with 5 bases separating them. Per the germline V gene, CDR1 is SGHRS and CDR2 is YFSETQ. CDR3 size: 13 residues. The chain's CDR3 is CASSLETNYGYTF. The CDR3, as DNA: TGCGCCAGCAGCTTGGAAACAAACTATGGCTACACCTTC. Full variable domain (remainder filled in from reference TRBV5-1 and TRBJ1-2): KAGVTQTPRYLIKTRGQQVTLSCSPISGHRSVSWYQQTPGQGLQFLFEYFSETQRNKGNFPGRFSGRQFSNSRSEMNVSTLELGDSALYLCASSLETNYGYTFGSGTRLTVV.

This chain uses TRBV5-1 with TRBJ2-1; no clear D. Germline CDR1 is SGHRS and CDR2 is YFSETQ. Between the trimmed V and J ends, which lost 2 bases and 9 bases, there was a span of 15 bases. The CDR3 is made up of 14 amino acids. The CDR3 nucleotides read TGCGCCAGCAGCTTAGGAGACTTCGGGTCTGAGCAGTTCTTC. Residues: CASSLGDFGSEQFF.

The gene calls are TRBV7-6 and TRBJ1-1; D gene unclear. The V gene's germline CDR1 is SGHVS and CDR2 FNYEAQ. CDR3 size: 13 residues. The ends were cut back, 1 base at V and 5 bases at J, with 8 bases in the middle. CDR3 residues: CASSLGGATEAFF. The CDR3 region has the DNA TGTGCCAGCAGCTTAGGTGGAGCGACTGAAGCTTTCTTT.

This sequence joins TRBV28 and TRBJ1-1; 9 bases are a match to TRBD1. Germline CDR1 reads MDHEN; CDR2 reads SYDVKM. CDR3 size: 15 residues. V lost 4 bases to trimming and J lost 6 bases; unmatched junction nucleotides: 9. The CDR3 is CASSSTTGGSAEAFF. CDR3 DNA sequence: TGTGCCAGCAGTTCGACCACAGGGGGCTCGGCTGAAGCTTTCTTT.